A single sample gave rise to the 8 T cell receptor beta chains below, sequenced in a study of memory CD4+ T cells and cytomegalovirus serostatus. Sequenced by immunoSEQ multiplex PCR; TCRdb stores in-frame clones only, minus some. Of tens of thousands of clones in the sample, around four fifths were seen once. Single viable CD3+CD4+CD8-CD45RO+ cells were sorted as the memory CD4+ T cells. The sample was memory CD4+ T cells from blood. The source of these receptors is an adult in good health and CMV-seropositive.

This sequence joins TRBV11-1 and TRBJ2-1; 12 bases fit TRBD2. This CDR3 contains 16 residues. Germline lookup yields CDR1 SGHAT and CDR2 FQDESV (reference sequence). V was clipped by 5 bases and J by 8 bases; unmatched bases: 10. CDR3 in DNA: TGTGCCAGCAGCCCCCCGACTAGCGGGGGATCCGATGAGCAGTTCTTC. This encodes CASSPPTSGGSDEQFF.

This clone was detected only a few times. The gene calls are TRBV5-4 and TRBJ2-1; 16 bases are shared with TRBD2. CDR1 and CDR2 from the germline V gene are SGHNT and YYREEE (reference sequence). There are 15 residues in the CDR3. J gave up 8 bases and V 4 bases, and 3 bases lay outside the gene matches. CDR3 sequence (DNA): TGTGCCAGCAGCGTGGGACTAGCGGGGGGGTATGAGCAGTTCTTC. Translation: CASSVGLAGGYEQFF. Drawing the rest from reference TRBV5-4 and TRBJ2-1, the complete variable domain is ETGVTQSPTHLIKTRGQQVTLRCSSQSGHNTVSWYQQALGQGPQFIFQYYREEENGRGNFPPRFSGLQFPNYSSELNVNALELDDSALYLCASSVGLAGGYEQFFGPGTRLTVL.

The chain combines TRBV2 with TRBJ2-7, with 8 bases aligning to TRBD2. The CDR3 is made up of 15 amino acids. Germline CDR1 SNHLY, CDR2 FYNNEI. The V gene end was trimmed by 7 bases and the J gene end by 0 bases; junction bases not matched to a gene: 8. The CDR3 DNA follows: TGTGCCAGCACCGGAGCGGGGGCTTTCTCCTACGAGCAGTACTTC. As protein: CASTGAGAFSYEQYF. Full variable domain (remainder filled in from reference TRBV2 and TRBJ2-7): EPEVTQTPSHQVTQMGQEVILRCVPISNHLYFYWYRQILGQKVEFLVSFYNNEISEKSEIFDDQFSVERPDGSNFTLKIRSTKLEDSAMYFCASTGAGAFSYEQYFGPGTRLTVT.

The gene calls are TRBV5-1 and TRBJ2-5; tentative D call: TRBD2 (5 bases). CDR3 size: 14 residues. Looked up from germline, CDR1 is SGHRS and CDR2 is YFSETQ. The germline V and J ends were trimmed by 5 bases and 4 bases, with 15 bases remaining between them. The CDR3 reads CASREEVVIETQYF. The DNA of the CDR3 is TGCGCCAGCAGGGAGGAGGTGGTCATAGAGACCCAGTACTTC.

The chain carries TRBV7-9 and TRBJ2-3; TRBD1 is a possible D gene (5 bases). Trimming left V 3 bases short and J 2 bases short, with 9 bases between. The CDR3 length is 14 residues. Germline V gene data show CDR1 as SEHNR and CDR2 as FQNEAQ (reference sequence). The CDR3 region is CASSLGRATDTQYF. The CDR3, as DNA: TGTGCCAGCAGCTTGGGCAGGGCCACAGATACGCAGTATTTT.

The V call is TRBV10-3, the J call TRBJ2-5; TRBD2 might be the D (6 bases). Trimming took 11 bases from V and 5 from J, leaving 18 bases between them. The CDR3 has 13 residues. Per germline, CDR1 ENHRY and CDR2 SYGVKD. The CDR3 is CAASGGVGETQYF. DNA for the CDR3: TGTGCCGCCTCCGGAGGGGTGGGGGAGACCCAGTACTTC.

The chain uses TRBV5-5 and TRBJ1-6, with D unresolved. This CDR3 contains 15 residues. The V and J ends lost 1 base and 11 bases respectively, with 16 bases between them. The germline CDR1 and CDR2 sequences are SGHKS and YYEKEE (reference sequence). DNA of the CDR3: TGTGCCAGCAGCTTGAATCCCCTGAGGGAAACACCCCTCCACTTT. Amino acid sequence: CASSLNPLRETPLHF.

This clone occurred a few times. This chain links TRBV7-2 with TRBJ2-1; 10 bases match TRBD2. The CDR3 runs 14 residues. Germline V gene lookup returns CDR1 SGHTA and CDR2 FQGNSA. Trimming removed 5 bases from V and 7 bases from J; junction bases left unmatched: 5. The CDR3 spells CASSHPSGGNEQFF. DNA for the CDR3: TGTGCCAGCAGCCACCCTAGCGGGGGTAATGAGCAGTTCTTC. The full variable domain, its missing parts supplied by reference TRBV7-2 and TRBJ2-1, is GAGVSQSPSNKVTEKGKDVELRCDPISGHTALYWYRQSLGQGLEFLIYFQGNSAPDKSGLPSDRFSAERTGGSVSTLTIQRTQQEDSAVYLCASSHPSGGNEQFFGPGTRLTVL.